This T cell receptor (beta chain) was found in a study of beta chain features in type 1 diabetes. This CDR3 spans 12 amino acids. Trimming removed 7 bases from V and 4 bases from J; junction bases left unmatched: 4. Germline V gene data show CDR1 as SQVTM and CDR2 as ANQGSEA. This clone has only a few counts. What was sequenced were expressed TCRB transcripts, since all of the isolated RNA had been reverse transcribed. Profiled with immunoSEQ multiplex PCR; TCRdb holds only in-frame clones, not every one. Of 600,000 to 650,000 clones in the sample, around 15% were seen once. The chain couples TRBV29-1 to TRBJ2-1, with 7 bases identical to TRBD1. Input material: naive CD4+ T cells from blood. The TCR sequence derives from a man between 18 and 29 years old in good health. The chain's CDR3 is CSAKTGYNEQFF. CDR3 bases: TGCAGCGCTAAGACAGGGTACAATGAGCAGTTCTTC.